In its sample, the clone carrying this TCR beta chain was seen once. Authors' analysis steps: Nucleated cell number was recorded as an estimate derived from reference gene primer amplification. Generated by immunoSEQ multiplex PCR, the TCRdb table keeps only in-frame clones and is missing some. V and J calls and clone size are given by that table; D and trimming were obtained from the DNA. The profile covers about 180,000 clones, with around 87% appearing a single time and 2.5% to 3.5% taken by the ten largest. This sample is drawn from a study of blood T cell repertoires in COVID-19. The sequence derives from a woman in her twenties or thirties with active or convalescent COVID-19. Input material: peripheral blood.

The CDR3 bases are TGTGCCAGCAGTTTATGGCTGACTAGTTCGGGCGGGGAGCTGTTTTTT. This sequence encodes CASSLWLTSSGGELFF. The chain is built from TRBV27 and TRBJ2-2; D is possibly TRBD2 (6 bases). The CDR3 has 16 residues. Trimming removed 1 base at V and 7 bases at J, with 16 bases between. CDR1 is MNHEY and CDR2 is SMNVEV in the germline V gene (reference sequence).